This TCR beta chain appears in the sequencing data of a study of T cell responses to AZD1222 COVID-19 vaccine. CDR3 length: 11 residues. Trimming pared 0 bases from V and 6 bases from J, leaving 5 bases between. Germline CDR1 DFQATT, CDR2 SNEGSKA (reference sequence). Regarding the study as a whole: Baseline serology detected seropositivity in only a handful of AZD1222 recipients. CD4 TCRs linked to vaccination spanned spike, dominating at 160-218 and 743-854. In a largely white British group with more females than males, clonal diversity was possibly underestimated.

Some clones are missing from TCRdb's copy, which holds only in-frame ones; the method was immunoSEQ multiplex PCR. The table lists around 130,000 clones, 70% to 90% of them singletons. Comment on this clone: The antigen is undetermined.

Here the sequenced sample was peripheral blood, taken on day 0 of AZD1222 vaccination. The clonotype was recovered from an adult in good health. The chain employs TRBV20-1 and TRBJ1-2; D gene unclear. The CDR3 nucleotides are TGCAGTGCTAGAGATCTAGATGGCTACACCTTC. Its protein is CSARDLDGYTF.